A single sample is the source of the 6 T cell receptor beta chains below, sequenced in a study of cytomegalovirus exposure and HLA in healthy donors. PCR used 60 Vbeta primers and 13 Jbeta primers. Sequencing was performed with immunoSEQ multiplex PCR; in TCRdb, only in-frame clones are kept and a portion is missing. The top ten hold under 5.5% of the sample, which has more than 90,000 clones, 81% seen once. What was sequenced was PBMCs. The receptors were gathered from a woman in her 70s in good health and CMV-seropositive.

This clone showed up just a few times. V usage is TRBV7-9 and J usage is TRBJ2-7; 8 bases are a match to TRBD1. Germline V CDR1 and CDR2: SEHNR, FQNEAQ (reference sequence). The CDR3 is made up of 16 amino acids. V was clipped by 2 bases and J by 7 bases; unmatched bases: 13. This CDR3 is CASSLLPGQGDSEQYF. The DNA for the CDR3 is TGTGCCAGCAGCTTACTGCCAGGACAGGGTGATTCGGAGCAGTACTTC. Full variable domain (outside the CDR3, taken from reference TRBV7-9 and TRBJ2-7): DTGVSQNPRHKITKRGQNVTFRCDPISEHNRLYWYRQTLGQGPEFLTYFQNEAQLEKSRLLSDRFSAERPKGSFSTLEIQRTEQGDSAMYLCASSLLPGQGDSEQYFGPGTRLTVT.

Points on this clone: In the same sample, other DNA sequences code for this CDR3. V is TRBV7-9 and J is TRBJ2-1; D remains unclear. The CDR3 totals 12 residues. Germline loops: CDR1 SEHNR, CDR2 FQNEAQ (reference sequence). V was pared by 2 bases and J by 6 bases, with 5 bases between. The CDR3 loop is CASSLIRNEQFF. DNA of the CDR3: TGTGCCAGCAGCTTAATCCGCAATGAGCAGTTCTTC.

The V and J genes are TRBV19 and TRBJ2-3; D is unresolved. The CDR3 has 14 residues. Germline V gives CDR1 LNHDA, CDR2 SQIVND (reference sequence). Trimming left V 5 bases short and J 0 bases short, with 9 bases between. The CDR3 nucleotides are TGTGCCAGTAGTGTCTCAGTAAGCACAGATACGCAGTATTTT. Its translation is CASSVSVSTDTQYF.

J is TRBJ2-3 and V is TRBV30, with 8 positions matching TRBD2. Per the germline V gene, CDR1 is GTSNPN and CDR2 is SVGIG (reference sequence). The CDR3 loop spans 14 amino acids. V lost 4 bases and J lost 1; bases outside the gene matches: 4. The CDR3 DNA reads as TGTGCCTGGACTCTTAGCGGGGGCACAGATACGCAGTATTTT. Translated: CAWTLSGGTDTQYF. Looking up the rest from reference TRBV30 and TRBJ2-3 gives the full variable domain: SQTIHQWPATLVQPVGSPLSLECTVEGTSNPNLYWYRQAAGRGLQLLFYSVGIGQISSEVPQNLSASRPQDRQFILSSKKLLLSDSGFYLCAWTLSGGTDTQYFGPGTRLTVL.

The rearrangement joins TRBV7-2 to TRBJ2-7; TRBD2 agrees at 9 bases. Germline CDR1 and CDR2: SGHTA and FQGNSA. Trimming took 5 bases from V and 2 from J; bases not matched to a gene: 4. The CDR3 has 14 residues. The CDR3 is CASSRLAGTYEQYF. The CDR3, as DNA: TGTGCCAGCAGCAGGCTAGCGGGAACCTACGAGCAGTACTTC.

The gene calls are TRBV18 and TRBJ2-7; 8 nucleotides agree with TRBD1. This CDR3 contains 15 residues. CDR1 and CDR2 from the germline V gene are KGHSH and LQKENI. V was pared by 3 bases and J by 2 bases, with 6 bases of the junction left unmatched. The CDR3 is CASSPGTGPAYEQYF. The DNA of the CDR3 is TGTGCCAGCTCACCGGGGACAGGTCCGGCCTACGAGCAGTACTTC.